Below, 3 T cell receptor beta chains from the same sample are listed, as sequenced in a study of STAT3 mutations in large granular lymphocyte leukemia. No antigen has been assigned to these receptors. Profiling relied on immunoSEQ multiplex PCR, and the TCRdb table lists in-frame clones only, not all of them. Of some 37,000 clones in the sample, approximately 91% are singletons; the top ten hold under 0.55%. The study, taken as a whole, reports: In T-cell large granular lymphocyte leukemia, about half of patients showed multiple immunodominant subclonotypes.

Sample: PBMCs. These receptors all come from a human donor with T large granular lymphocyte leukemia. Some clones in this sample may be carry-over from other donors' samples.

The chain couples TRBV6-5 to TRBJ1-1; 8 positions match TRBD1. This CDR3 spans 14 amino acids. V dropped 2 bases and J dropped 1; count of bases not matched to a gene: 0. Germline V gene data show CDR1 as MNHEY and CDR2 as SVGAGI. The CDR3 reads CASSYGQGNTEAFF. The CDR3 region has the DNA TGTGCCAGCAGTTACGGACAGGGGAACACTGAAGCTTTCTTT.

The rearrangement joins TRBV5-6 to TRBJ2-3; no definite D call. CDR1 is SGHDT and CDR2 is YYEEEE in the germline V gene. Deletions cut 4 bases from V and 6 bases from J, with 9 bases between. CDR3 length: 12 residues. The CDR3 is CASSRLRDTQYF. In DNA form, the CDR3 reads TGTGCCAGCAGCCGGTTGCGGGATACGCAGTATTTT.

This clone has just a few counts. The rearrangement joins TRBV28 to TRBJ1-2; D gene ambiguous. This CDR3 contains 13 residues. Per germline, CDR1 MDHEN and CDR2 SYDVKM. Deletions cut 10 bases from V and 1 base from J, with 13 bases between. Written as DNA, the CDR3 is TGTGCCACCCGGCCCCCCATTAACTATGGCTACACCTTC. This encodes CATRPPINYGYTF.